This T cell receptor beta chain was retrieved from a study of T cell responses to AZD1222 COVID-19 vaccine (TCRdb year 2021). Some background on the complete study: A total of 233 trial participants underwent TCR sequencing, of whom about 210 received two doses of AZD1222 and about 25 received two doses of the MenACWY control vaccine. Trial participants were enrolled by age into subgroups of 18-55, 56-69 and 70-plus years, and around 150, 28 and 57 TCR-sequenced participants, respectively, were included in these subgroups.

The germline V gene (reference sequence) specifies SEHNR as CDR1 and FQNEAQ as CDR2. The CDR3 goes from the cysteine to the phenylalanine over 17 residues. CDR3 DNA is the only sequence kept; it has 51 bases, read in frame from the first base. Ends trimmed: V by 3 bases, J by 1 base; bases unmatched to a gene: 4. The study at large found these results: Participants were mostly white British and included more females than males, and it was suggested by the authors that clonal diversity may have been underestimated. The vaccine-associated CD4 TCRs covered the entire spike protein, and the dominant responses fell in regions 160-218 and 743-854. Spike-specific TCR breadth and depth rose significantly after two AZD1222 doses compared with day 0 and with MenACWY recipients. Conclusions about previously exposed vaccinees were limited because only a handful of AZD1222 recipients were SARS-CoV-2 seropositive at baseline. Nearly half of unique spike-specific TCRs reportedly recognized epitopes outside regions mutated in the B.1.351 and B.1.1.7 variants. The 56-69-year group was small, and its depth increase did not reach significance, likely because of low power. No day 14 peak-response samples were available, so repertoires were characterized only after the peak T cell response.

As regards this clone: Its specific antigen is unknown. Within one base of it there is no much larger clone, and no base qualities were kept.

The CDR3 regions of human TCRbeta chains were analyzed by immunosequencing. Concerning the study's data processing: Repertoire TCRs were matched against a reference library of SARS-CoV-2-specific TCRs generated with the MIRA antigen-specificity platform. Breadth was defined as the fraction of unique TCRs that were SARS-CoV-2-associated. Depth was defined as the fraction of total T cells that were SARS-CoV-2-associated. Using the MIRA data, every spike-specific TCR was mapped to the spike region that the TCR reacted to and assigned to either a CD4 or a CD8 class. Log10-transformed breadth and depth values were compared by one-way ANOVA with Sidak's multiple comparisons tests. TCRdb retrieved this table from immuneACCESS and kept in-frame rearrangements only. Not all clones are present; in checked studies, unresolved V genes account for under half, and no reason is known for the remainder. The DNA was the basis for D and trimming; V, J and clone size are from that table. The sample data list some 200,000 clones, and more than 85% of these were observed just once. The ten largest clonotypes hold 0.95% to 1.1% of the sample.

Taken with the paper, the label for time point translates to: baseline before first vaccination. Explained via the paper, the treatment or condition label denotes: meningococcal conjugate vaccine given as trial control. The vaccinee samples were drawn from two UK trials, COV001 and COV002, one of which was a single-blind randomized controlled phase 2/3 trial testing AZD1222 (ChAdOx1 nCoV-19) in healthy adults. For TCRbeta chain sequencing, PBMC samples from trial participants were taken at day 0 and at day 28 after the second dose. The rearranged chain carries TRBV7-9 and TRBJ1-5; 12 middle bases align to TRBD1. Sequences were derived from peripheral blood, sampled on day 0 of MenACWY control vaccination. The clonotype originates from an adult in good health. This receptor has the CDR3 CASSLGQGAGSNQPQHF. The DNA reads as follows: TGTGCCAGCAGCTTGGGACAGGGGGCAGGGAGCAATCAGCCCCAGCATTTT.